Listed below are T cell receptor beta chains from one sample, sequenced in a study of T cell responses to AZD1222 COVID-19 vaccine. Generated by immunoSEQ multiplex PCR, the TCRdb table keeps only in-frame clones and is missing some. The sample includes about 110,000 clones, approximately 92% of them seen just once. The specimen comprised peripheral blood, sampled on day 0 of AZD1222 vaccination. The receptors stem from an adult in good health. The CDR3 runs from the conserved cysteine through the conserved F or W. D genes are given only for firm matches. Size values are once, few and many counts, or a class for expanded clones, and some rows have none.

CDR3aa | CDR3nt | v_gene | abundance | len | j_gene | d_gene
CASSRGRAISGNTIYF | TGTGCCAGTAGCCGCGGGCGGGCCATCTCTGGAAACACCATATATTTT | TRBV19 | . | 16 | TRBJ1-3 | .
CASSQRGGWADTQYF | TGTGCCAGCAGCCAGCGCGGGGGGTGGGCAGATACGCAGTATTTT | TRBV28 | . | 15 | TRBJ2-3 | TRBD2
CASGKNGNTIYF | TGTGCTAGTGGGAAAAATGGAAACACCATATATTTT | TRBV12-5 | . | 12 | TRBJ1-3 | .
CASSLDWTKQETQYF | TGTGCCAGCAGCTTGGACTGGACGAAACAAGAGACCCAGTACTTC | TRBV11-3 | . | 15 | TRBJ2-5 | .
CASSGDIINEQYF | TGTGCCAGCAGTGGGGACATTATCAACGAGCAGTACTTC | TRBV2 | . | 13 | TRBJ2-7 | .
CASRGRGVNSPLHF | TGTGCCAGCAGGGGAAGAGGGGTTAATTCACCCCTCCACTTT | TRBV5-6 | . | 14 | TRBJ1-6 | .
CASSGTQGSRTGELFF | TGTGCCAGCAGCGGAACCCAGGGATCGCGCACCGGGGAGCTGTTTTTT | TRBV9 | . | 16 | TRBJ2-2 | .
CASSATGTGGLEQYF | TGTGCCAGCAGCGCCACCGGGACGGGCGGACTCGAGCAGTACTTC | TRBV7-2 | . | 15 | TRBJ2-7 | .
CASSSGTGARGEKLFF | TGTGCCAGCAGCTCCGGGACAGGGGCTAGAGGTGAAAAACTGTTTTTT | TRBV7-8 | . | 16 | TRBJ1-4 | TRBD1
CASSHSVRGTEAFF | TGTGCCAGCTCGCACAGCGTTAGGGGCACTGAAGCTTTCTTT | TRBV18 | . | 14 | TRBJ1-1 | .
CASSLGSNTEAFF | TGTGCCAGCAGCTTAGGGTCGAACACTGAAGCTTTCTTT | TRBV7-9 | once | 13 | TRBJ1-1 | .
CASSGGRGRQETQYF | TGTGCCAGCAGTGGGGGCAGGGGGCGCCAAGAGACCCAGTACTTC | TRBV2 | . | 15 | TRBJ2-5 | TRBD1
CASSGTGESRGYTF | TGTGCCAGCAGCGGGACAGGGGAGAGTCGGGGCTACACCTTC | TRBV9 | . | 14 | TRBJ1-2 | TRBD1
CASSPSGGASETQYF | TGTGCCAGCAGCCCTAGCGGGGGGGCCAGTGAGACCCAGTACTTC | TRBV7-2 | . | 15 | TRBJ2-5 | TRBD2
CASSLLGEQYF | TGTGCCAGCAGCCTCCTTGGAGAGCAGTACTTC | TRBV28 | . | 11 | TRBJ2-7 | .
CAWSPGQGGYTF | TGTGCCTGGAGTCCTGGACAAGGAGGCTACACCTTC | TRBV30 | . | 12 | TRBJ1-2 | .
CASRLEVGLAGVSTGELFF | TGTGCAAGTCGCTTAGAAGTAGGGCTAGCGGGGGTGAGCACCGGGGAGCTGTTTTTT | TRBV12-2 | . | 19 | TRBJ2-2 | .
CASGTDYNEQFF | TGTGCCAGCGGGACAGATTACAATGAGCAGTTCTTC | TRBV6-5 | . | 12 | TRBJ2-1 | TRBD1